Described below is a single T cell receptor beta chain sequence and its context. The CDR3 runs 16 residues. Trimming took 0 bases from V and 0 from J, leaving 8 bases between them. Germline values: CDR1 MGHRA, CDR2 YSYEKL. This specimen belongs to a study of control samples from healthy donors and cancer patients. Using immunoSEQ multiplex PCR, the repertoire was profiled, and TCRdb retains in-frame clones only, with some absent. The sample includes about 140,000 clones, 85% to 90% of them seen just once. The genes are TRBV4-1 and TRBJ1-4; D remains ambiguous. This TCR was recovered from a man younger than 35 in good health. Sequenced material: blood. CDR3 sequence: CASSQDLGATNEKLFF. CDR3 nucleotide sequence: TGCGCCAGCAGCCAAGATCTAGGAGCAACTAATGAAAAACTGTTTTTT.